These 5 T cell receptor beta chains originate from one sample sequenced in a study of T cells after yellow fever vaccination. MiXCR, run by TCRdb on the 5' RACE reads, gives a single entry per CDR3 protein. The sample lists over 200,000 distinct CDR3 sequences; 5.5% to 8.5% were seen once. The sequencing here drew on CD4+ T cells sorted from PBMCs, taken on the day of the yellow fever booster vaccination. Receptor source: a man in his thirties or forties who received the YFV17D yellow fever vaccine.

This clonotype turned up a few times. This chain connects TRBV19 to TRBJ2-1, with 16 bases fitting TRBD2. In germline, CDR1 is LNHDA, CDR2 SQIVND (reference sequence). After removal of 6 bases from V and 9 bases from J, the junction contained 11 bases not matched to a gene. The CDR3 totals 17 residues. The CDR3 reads CASRNAGLAGGDTEQFF. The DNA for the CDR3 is TGTGCCAGTAGGAACGCGGGACTAGCGGGAGGGGACACTGAGCAGTTCTTC.

CDR3: CASSLDSRVRYGYTF. CDR3 bases: TGTGCCAGCAGCTTAGATTCAAGGGTGAGATATGGCTACACCTTC. The rearrangement joins TRBV7-8 to TRBJ1-2; no clear D gene. V was trimmed by 1 base and J by 5 bases, leaving 14 bases between them. Germline V gene data show CDR1 as SGHVS and CDR2 as FQNEAQ. This CDR3 region has 15 residues.

CDR3 sequence (DNA): TGTGCCAGCAGCCCCCGGGAGCTAGCGGGACCGACCGGGGAGCTGTTTTTT. This gives the protein CASSPRELAGPTGELFF. This chain uses TRBV21-1 with TRBJ2-2; the listed D gene, TRBD2, was not tested against the DNA. TRBV21-1 is a pseudogene locus. The CDR3 length is 17 residues.

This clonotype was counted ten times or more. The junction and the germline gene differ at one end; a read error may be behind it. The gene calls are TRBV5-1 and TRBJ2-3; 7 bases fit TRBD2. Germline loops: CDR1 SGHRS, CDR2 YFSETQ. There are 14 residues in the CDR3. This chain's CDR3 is CASSLTSGTDTQYF. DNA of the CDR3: TGTGCCAGCAGCCTTACTAGCGGCACAGATACGCAGTATTTT.

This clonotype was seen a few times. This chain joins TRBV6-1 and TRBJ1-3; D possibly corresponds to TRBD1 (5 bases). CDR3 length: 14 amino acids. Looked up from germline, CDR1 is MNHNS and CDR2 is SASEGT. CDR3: CGVSTGGSGNTIYF. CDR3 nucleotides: TGTGGGGTATCGACCGGGGGCTCTGGAAACACCATATATTTT.